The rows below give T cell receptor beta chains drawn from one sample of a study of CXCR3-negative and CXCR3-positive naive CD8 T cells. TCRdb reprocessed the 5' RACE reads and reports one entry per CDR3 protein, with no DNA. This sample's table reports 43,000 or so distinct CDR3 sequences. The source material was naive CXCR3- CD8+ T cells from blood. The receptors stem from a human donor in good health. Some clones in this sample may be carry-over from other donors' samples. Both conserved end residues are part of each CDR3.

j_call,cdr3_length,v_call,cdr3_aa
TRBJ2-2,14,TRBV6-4,CASSDRENTGELFF
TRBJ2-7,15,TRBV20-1,CSARDLLQGGLEQYF
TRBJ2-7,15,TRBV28,CASSLWGRGQGEQYF
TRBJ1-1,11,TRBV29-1,CSGEVRGEAFF
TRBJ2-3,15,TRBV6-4,CASSAGTGGADTQYF
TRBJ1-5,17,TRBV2,CASSDREGALSNQPQHF
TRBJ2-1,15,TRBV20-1,CSAREGFAAYNEQFF
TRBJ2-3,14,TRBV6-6,CASSAKGESDTQYF
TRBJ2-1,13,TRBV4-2,CASSQTTGNEQFF
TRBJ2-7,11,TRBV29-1,CSVETPYEQYF
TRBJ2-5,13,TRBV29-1,CSADTGTMETQYF
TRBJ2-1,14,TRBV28,CASSLIGGAGEQFF
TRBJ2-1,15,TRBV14,CASSRHPDKYNEQFF
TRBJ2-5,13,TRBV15,CATQGLAGETQYF
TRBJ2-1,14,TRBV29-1,CSVEVAGGPDEQFF
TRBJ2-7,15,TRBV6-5,CASSYSMSPPSEQYF
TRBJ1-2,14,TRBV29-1,CSDDAWGDNYGYTF
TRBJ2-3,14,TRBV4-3,CASSQRRPTDTQYF
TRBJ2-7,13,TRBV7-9,CAIPQTGPLEQYF
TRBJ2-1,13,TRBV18,CASSPDPSNEQFF
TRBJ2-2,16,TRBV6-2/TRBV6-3,CASSSGTTSNTGELFF
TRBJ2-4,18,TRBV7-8,CASSFREKRDPPENIQYF
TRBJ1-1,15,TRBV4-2,CASSQDGRLNTEAFF
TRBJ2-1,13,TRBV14,CASMIAGGPEQFF
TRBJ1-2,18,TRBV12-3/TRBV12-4,CASYLKGEEGSQNYGYTF
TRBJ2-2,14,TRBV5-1,CASSWATNTGELFF
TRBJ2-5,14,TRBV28,CASSLRSVQETQYF
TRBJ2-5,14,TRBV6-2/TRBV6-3,CASSLDRGQETQYF
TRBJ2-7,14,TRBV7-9,CASSLRDKSYEQYF